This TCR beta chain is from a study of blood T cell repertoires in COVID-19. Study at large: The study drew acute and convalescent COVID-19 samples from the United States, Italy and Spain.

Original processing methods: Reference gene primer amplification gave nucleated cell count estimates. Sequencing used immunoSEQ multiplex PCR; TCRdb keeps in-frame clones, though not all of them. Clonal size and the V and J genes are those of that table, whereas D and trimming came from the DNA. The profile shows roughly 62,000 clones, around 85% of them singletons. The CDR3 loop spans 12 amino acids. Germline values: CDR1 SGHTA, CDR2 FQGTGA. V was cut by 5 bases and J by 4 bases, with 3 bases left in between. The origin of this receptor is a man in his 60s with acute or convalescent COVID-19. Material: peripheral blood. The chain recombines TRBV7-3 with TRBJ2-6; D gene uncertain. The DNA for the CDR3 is TGTGCCAGCAGCGCGGGGGCCAACGTCCTGACTTTC. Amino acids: CASSAGANVLTF.